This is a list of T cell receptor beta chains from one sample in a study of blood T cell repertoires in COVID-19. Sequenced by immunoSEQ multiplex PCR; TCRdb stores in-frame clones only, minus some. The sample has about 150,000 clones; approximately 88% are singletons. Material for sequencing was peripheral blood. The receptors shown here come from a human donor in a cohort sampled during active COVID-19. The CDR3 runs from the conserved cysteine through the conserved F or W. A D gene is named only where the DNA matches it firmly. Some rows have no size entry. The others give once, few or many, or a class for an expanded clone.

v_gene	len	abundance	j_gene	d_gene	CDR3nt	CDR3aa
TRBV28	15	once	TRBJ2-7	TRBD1	TGTGCCAGCAGTTCGGACAGGGGAAACGTCTACGAGCAGTACTTC	CASSSDRGNVYEQYF
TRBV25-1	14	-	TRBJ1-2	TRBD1	TGTGCCAGCAGCGGGACAGGGGCTAACTATGGCTACACCTTC	CASSGTGANYGYTF
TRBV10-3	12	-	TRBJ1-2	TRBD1	TGTGCCATCAGTGGGACAGGGAAGCAGACTGGCTTC	CAISGTGKQTGF
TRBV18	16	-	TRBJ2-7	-	TGTGCCAGCTCAACGAGTACAAAAGCGAGCTCCTACGAGCAGTACTTC	CASSTSTKASSYEQYF
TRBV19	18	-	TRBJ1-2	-	TGTGCCAGTACCCCGGGCGGACAGCGGATTGGCCACTATAATGGCTACACCTTC	CASTPGGQRIGHYNGYTF
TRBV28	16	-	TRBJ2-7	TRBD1	TGTGCCAGTCGGACTTGGGCCAGACAGGGCTCCTACGAGCAGTACTTC	CASRTWARQGSYEQYF
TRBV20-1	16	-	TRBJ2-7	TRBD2	TGCAGTGCTAGTCTGCCTAGCGGGCCCTCTGGGAGGGAGCAGTACTTC	CSASLPSGPSGREQYF
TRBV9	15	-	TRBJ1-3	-	TGTGCCAGCAGCGGCGGGGGGGTATCTGGAAACACCATATATTTT	CASSGGGVSGNTIYF
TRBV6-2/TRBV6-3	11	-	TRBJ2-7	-	TGTGCCAGCAGTCAGTCCCGAGAGCAGTACTTC	CASSQSREQYF
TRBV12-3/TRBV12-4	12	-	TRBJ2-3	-	TGTGCCAGCACCCTTAGCGGAGATACGCAGTATTTT	CASTLSGDTQYF
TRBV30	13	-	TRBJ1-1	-	TGTGCCTGGAGTAACGGGGTTTCCACTGAAGCTTTCTTT	CAWSNGVSTEAFF
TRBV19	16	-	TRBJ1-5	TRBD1	TGTGCCAGTGATTCTAGGGGGCAGGTTGGCAATCAGCCCCAGCATTTT	CASDSRGQVGNQPQHF
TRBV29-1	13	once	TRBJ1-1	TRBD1	TGCAGCGTTGGGGACAGGATGAACACTGAAGCTTTCTTT	CSVGDRMNTEAFF
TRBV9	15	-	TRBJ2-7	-	TGTGCCAGCAGCCCGTCAAGGGGGACCGCCTACGAGCAGTACTTC	CASSPSRGTAYEQYF
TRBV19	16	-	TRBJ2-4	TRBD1	TGTGCCAGTAGTATGGGCAGGGGGCGTACCAAAAACATTCAGTACTTC	CASSMGRGRTKNIQYF
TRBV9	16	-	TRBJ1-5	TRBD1	TGTGCCAGCAGCCCGGGACAGGGATTAATCCATCAGCCCCAGCATTTT	CASSPGQGLIHQPQHF
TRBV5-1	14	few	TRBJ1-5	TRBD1	TGCGCCAGCAGCTTAGGACAGGGGAGTCAGCCCCAGCATTTT	CASSLGQGSQPQHF
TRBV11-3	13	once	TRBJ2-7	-	TGTGCCAGCAGCCCAAGGACTGATTCCGAGCAGTACTTC	CASSPRTDSEQYF
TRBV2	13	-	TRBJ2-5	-	TGTGCCAGCAGTGAGGCAGTACAAGAGACCCAGTACTTC	CASSEAVQETQYF
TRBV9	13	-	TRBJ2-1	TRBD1	TGTGCCAGCAGCCCGGCAGGGGGCAATGAGCAGTTCTTC	CASSPAGGNEQFF
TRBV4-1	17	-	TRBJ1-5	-	TGCGCCAGCAGCCCAGTACCCGGACAGCTCAGCAATCAGCCCCAGCATTTT	CASSPVPGQLSNQPQHF
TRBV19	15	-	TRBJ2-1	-	TGTGCCAGTAGTATTGAGGGCCCGTTCCTAGATGAGCAGTTCTTC	CASSIEGPFLDEQFF